These 25 T cell receptor beta chains share one sample of origin, sequenced in a study of blood T cell repertoires in COVID-19. Assay: immunoSEQ multiplex PCR; the TCRdb copy retains only in-frame clones and omits some. The sample holds hundreds of thousands of clones, about four fifths seen once. The sequencing input was peripheral blood. The origin of the receptors is a woman in her forties or fifties with acute or convalescent COVID-19.

The rearrangement links TRBV7-2 to TRBJ1-6, with TRBD1 as a possible D gene (5 bases). The CDR3 extends over 16 amino acids. Trimming removed 5 bases from V and 9 bases from J, with 20 bases in between. In germline, CDR1 is SGHTA, CDR2 FQGNSA. The CDR3 reads CASSIGVGLAASPLHF. CDR3 in DNA: TGTGCCAGCAGCATAGGGGTTGGCTTAGCCGCTTCACCCCTCCACTTT.

The CDR3 coding sequence is TGTGCCAGCAGCTTAAAGACGGGGGTCCCCGGGGAGCTGTTTTTT. Protein sequence: CASSLKTGVPGELFF. The chain carries TRBV13 and TRBJ2-2; D is perhaps TRBD2 (6 bases). CDR3 length equals 15 residues. Germline V gene data show CDR1 as PRHDT and CDR2 as FYEKMQ (reference sequence). Trimming cost V 2 bases and J 6 bases, with 13 bases left between them.

This clone was seen just once. The CDR3, as DNA: TGCGCCAGCAGCTCCCACCTGCGACAGCAACTTTATGGCTACACCTTC. This gives the protein CASSSHLRQQLYGYTF. The chain has TRBV5-1 and TRBJ1-2, with a weak D call TRBD1 (5 bases). This CDR3 contains 16 residues. Germline CDR1 SGHRS, CDR2 YFSETQ. The V gene lost 3 bases and the J gene lost 5 bases, with 20 bases spanning the gap. Full variable domain (rest looked up from reference TRBV5-1 and TRBJ1-2): KAGVTQTPRYLIKTRGQQVTLSCSPISGHRSVSWYQQTPGQGLQFLFEYFSETQRNKGNFPGRFSGRQFSNSRSEMNVSTLELGDSALYLCASSSHLRQQLYGYTFGSGTRLTVV.

The rearrangement links TRBV19 to TRBJ2-2; TRBD2 agrees at 7 bases. Unmatched junction bases numbered 11, after V lost 7 bases and J lost 6 bases. This CDR3 comprises 15 residues. Germline V lookup: CDR1 LNHDA, CDR2 SQIVND (reference sequence). The CDR3 is CASTLSAGVAGELFF. CDR3 bases: TGTGCCAGTACCCTAAGTGCGGGAGTCGCCGGGGAGCTGTTTTTT.

This clone was detected only a few times. V usage is TRBV6-5 and J usage is TRBJ2-2, with D uncertain. V shed 9 bases and J shed 3 bases, with 11 bases lying between them. The CDR3 covers 13 residues. The germline gives CDR1 MNHEY, CDR2 SVGAGI. CDR3 in amino acids: CASGLPYTGELFF. CDR3 sequence (DNA): TGTGCCAGTGGGCTACCCTACACCGGGGAGCTGTTTTTT.

As DNA, the CDR3 is TGTGCCAGCAACCCCACGGGGCTAGCGGGAGTGGGTGAGCAGTTCTTC. Amino acids: CASNPTGLAGVGEQFF. The chain is built from TRBV7-2 and TRBJ2-1; 10 bases align to TRBD2. V dropped 7 bases and J dropped 9; count of bases not matched to a gene: 15. The CDR3 contains 16 residues. The V gene's germline CDR1 is SGHTA and CDR2 FQGNSA. Combining the CDR3 with reference TRBV7-2 and TRBJ2-1 gives the whole variable domain GAGVSQSPSNKVTEKGKDVELRCDPISGHTALYWYRQSLGQGLEFLIYFQGNSAPDKSGLPSDRFSAERTGGSVSTLTIQRTQQEDSAVYLCASNPTGLAGVGEQFFGPGTRLTVL.

The chain links TRBV5-1 to TRBJ1-2; the D gene is possibly TRBD1 (5 bases). The length of the CDR3 is 13 residues. Trimming cost V 0 bases and J 7 bases, with 10 bases left between them. Germline CDR1 SGHRS, CDR2 YFSETQ. This CDR3 reads CASSLVPGPGYTF. In DNA, the CDR3 is TGCGCCAGCAGCTTGGTCCCAGGGCCTGGCTACACCTTC.

In the case of this clone: Germline is not matched at one junction end, which may reflect a read error. V and J are TRBV7-7 and TRBJ2-3; 16 bases match TRBD2. The CDR3 runs 16 residues. Germline V CDR1 and CDR2: SSHAT, FNYEAQ (reference sequence). Written as DNA, the CDR3 is TGTGCTAGCAGCCCGGGACTAGCGGGAGGGACAGATACGCAGTATTTT. Its protein product is CASSPGLAGGTDTQYF.

This clone was picked up one time. The V call is TRBV2, the J call TRBJ2-1, with 10 nucleotides matching TRBD2. V trimming: 6 bases; J trimming: 7 bases; junction bases outside the gene matches: 9. Germline V gene data show CDR1 as SNHLY and CDR2 as FYNNEI. This CDR3 region has 15 residues. The CDR3 DNA reads TGTGCCAGCAGAAAGGGACTAGCGTCATATAATGAGCAGTTCTTC. Translation gives CASRKGLASYNEQFF.

CDR3 bases: TGTGCCGCCTCCTCGGACAGGGATTATGGCTACACCTTC. It specifies CAASSDRDYGYTF. The chain joins TRBV10-3 to TRBJ1-2; the match to TRBD1 covers 8 bases. From germline, CDR1 is ENHRY and CDR2 SYGVKD. J gave up 5 bases and V 11 bases, and 10 bases lay outside the gene matches. The CDR3 is 13 amino acids.

This clone was observed a few times. The genes are TRBV7-9 and TRBJ2-2; D is possibly TRBD2 (5 bases). There are 14 residues in the CDR3. Germline assignment: CDR1 SEHNR and CDR2 FQNEAQ (reference sequence). V dropped 0 bases and J dropped 5 bases, with 7 bases sitting between them. The CDR3 bases are TGTGCCAGCAGCTTAGCGGGAGTTACCGGGGAGCTGTTTTTT. Translation: CASSLAGVTGELFF.

This chain joins TRBV5-1 and TRBJ2-7; 8 positions match TRBD1. The germline CDR1 and CDR2 sequences are SGHRS and YFSETQ. CDR3 length: 16 residues. V dropped 0 bases and J dropped 2; count of bases not matched to a gene: 7. The CDR3 loop is CASSLGTGQGTYEQYF. The CDR3 DNA sequence: TGCGCCAGCAGCTTGGGTACCGGACAGGGTACCTACGAGCAGTACTTC.

V is TRBV6-6 and J is TRBJ1-1; possibly TRBD1 for D (6 bases). Germline lookup yields CDR1 MNHNY and CDR2 SVGAGI (reference sequence). The V gene lost 0 bases and the J gene lost 4 bases, with 12 bases spanning the gap. This CDR3 has 15 residues. The CDR3 DNA follows: TGTGCCAGCAGTTACTCACAGGGTTCCGGCACTGAAGCTTTCTTT. It encodes CASSYSQGSGTEAFF.

This sequence joins TRBV7-2 and TRBJ1-4, with no clear D. Germline V gene data show CDR1 as SGHTA and CDR2 as FQGNSA. This CDR3 spans 14 amino acids. V lost 3 bases, J lost 7 bases, and 12 bases lay in between. The CDR3 region has the DNA TGTGCCAGCAGCTTGAGCCTAAGAGGTGAAAAACTGTTTTTT. This translates into CASSLSLRGEKLFF.

This rearrangement joins TRBV5-1 to TRBJ2-3; tentatively, D is TRBD1 (5 bases). The germline V gene encodes CDR1 SGHRS and CDR2 YFSETQ. This CDR3 spans 14 amino acids. V was clipped by 5 bases and J by 5 bases, with 15 bases between them. The DNA for the CDR3 is TGCGCCAGCAGACCCGGACAAAGTGGAGATACGCAGTATTTT. It is translated as CASRPGQSGDTQYF.

J is TRBJ1-2 and V is TRBV2; 8 positions match TRBD1. The CDR3 has 15 amino acids. Per germline, CDR1 SNHLY and CDR2 FYNNEI. V shed 8 bases and J 8 bases; nucleotides not matched to a gene: 16. The CDR3 sequence is CASAVEGRGRRGYTF. The CDR3 nucleotides read TGTGCCAGCGCGGTAGAGGGCAGGGGGCGCAGGGGCTACACCTTC.

The chain employs TRBV7-2 and TRBJ1-1, with D perhaps TRBD1 (6 bases). V lost 5 bases, J lost 3 bases, and 13 bases lay in between. There are 14 residues in the CDR3. Germline V gene sequence: CDR1 SGHTA, CDR2 FQGNSA. The CDR3 DNA reads TGTGCCAGCAGCCTAATCAGGGGTGACACTGAAGCTTTCTTT. Protein product: CASSLIRGDTEAFF. The whole variable domain, remainder taken from reference TRBV7-2 and TRBJ1-1, is GAGVSQSPSNKVTEKGKDVELRCDPISGHTALYWYRQSLGQGLEFLIYFQGNSAPDKSGLPSDRFSAERTGGSVSTLTIQRTQQEDSAVYLCASSLIRGDTEAFFGQGTRLTVV.

This sequence joins TRBV7-2 and TRBJ2-1; TRBD1 might be the D (7 bases). This CDR3 is built from 18 residues. Trimming took off 2 bases at V and 5 bases at J, with 22 bases between the two ends. Germline values: CDR1 SGHTA, CDR2 FQGNSA. The CDR3 sequence: CASSLSWRRDRYNNEQFF. CDR3 nucleotides: TGTGCCAGCAGCTTATCATGGAGGAGGGACAGATACAACAATGAGCAGTTCTTC.

The rearrangement links TRBV27 to TRBJ2-2; D perhaps matches TRBD2 (6 bases). This CDR3 spans 16 amino acids. The ends were cut back, 6 bases at V and 4 bases at J, with 18 bases in the middle. Germline assignment: CDR1 MNHEY and CDR2 SMNVEV (reference sequence). CDR3 protein: CASSQGWGEGTGELFF. The CDR3 DNA follows: TGTGCCAGCAGCCAAGGGTGGGGGGAAGGCACCGGGGAGCTGTTTTTT.

The V and J genes are TRBV5-1 and TRBJ2-1, with D maybe TRBD1 (6 bases). CDR1 is SGHRS, CDR2 YFSETQ, per germline. V lost 4 bases and J lost 7, with 12 bases in between. CDR3 length: 13 amino acids. The DNA of the CDR3 is TGCGCCAGCAGCCTGAATCAGGGGAATGAGCAGTTCTTC. This translates into CASSLNQGNEQFF.

The CDR3 spells CASSTFGEGYTF. CDR3 bases: TGTGCCAGCTCAACCTTCGGGGAGGGCTACACCTTC. The genes are TRBV18 and TRBJ1-2, with D uncertain. The CDR3 contains 12 residues. The V gene lost 5 bases and the J gene lost 8 bases, with 12 bases spanning the gap. Per germline, CDR1 KGHSH and CDR2 LQKENI. The variable domain in full, completed from reference TRBV18 and TRBJ1-2, reads NAGVMQNPRHLVRRRGQEARLRCSPMKGHSHVYWYRQLPEEGLKFMVYLQKENIIDESGMPKERFSAEFPKEGPSILRIQQVVRGDSAAYFCASSTFGEGYTFGSGTRLTVV.

In its sample, this clone is medium-sized. The CDR3 DNA reads as TGTGCCTGGAGGCCGCTGGGGGGCGGGAGTTCCTACGAGCAGTACTTC. Translating gives CAWRPLGGGSSYEQYF. The chain has TRBV30 and TRBJ2-7; D perhaps matches TRBD2 (7 bases). Germline V gene lookup returns CDR1 GTSNPN and CDR2 SVGIG (reference sequence). The CDR3 is 16 amino acids. V lost 3 bases, J lost 1 base, and 19 bases lay in between.

The chain employs TRBV2 and TRBJ2-3; D unclear. Deletions cut 11 bases from V and 6 bases from J, with 15 bases between. Per the germline V gene, CDR1 is SNHLY and CDR2 is FYNNEI. CDR3 length equals 12 residues. The chain's CDR3 is CAAQPPMDTQYF. In DNA form, the CDR3 reads TGTGCCGCACAGCCTCCGATGGATACGCAGTATTTT. Complete variable domain (other parts from reference TRBV2 and TRBJ2-3): EPEVTQTPSHQVTQMGQEVILRCVPISNHLYFYWYRQILGQKVEFLVSFYNNEISEKSEIFDDQFSVERPDGSNFTLKIRSTKLEDSAMYFCAAQPPMDTQYFGPGTRLTVL.

This chain uses TRBV28 with TRBJ1-1, with D perhaps matching TRBD1 (6 bases). The CDR3 is 14 residues long. With 4 bases removed from V and 5 bases from J, the gap between germline ends came to 14 bases. The germline gives CDR1 MDHEN, CDR2 SYDVKM. CDR3 protein: CASSSQGRKTEAFF. DNA of the CDR3: TGTGCCAGCAGTTCCCAGGGGCGCAAGACTGAAGCTTTCTTT.

The V and J genes are TRBV6-5 and TRBJ2-7; 7 bases map to TRBD2. CDR1 is MNHEY and CDR2 is SVGAGI in the germline V gene. The ends lost 4 bases at V and 3 bases at J; junction bases unmatched: 6. This CDR3 comprises 14 residues. The CDR3 nucleotides are TGTGCCAGCAGTTTCCAGCGGGGACTCTACGAGCAGTACTTC. Its translation: CASSFQRGLYEQYF.